The 3 T cell receptor beta chains below were found in one sample sequenced in a study of blood T cell repertoires in COVID-19. Only in-frame clones appear in the TCRdb table, and some are missing; sequencing was by immunoSEQ multiplex PCR. The sample lists some 180,000 clones, more than 75% seen once, with roughly 6% in the top ten. Sequenced input: peripheral blood. The receptors were gathered from a man aged 35 to 55 with active or convalescent COVID-19.

Only one count was recorded for this clone. The chain carries TRBV6-5 and TRBJ1-1, with 9 bases that match TRBD1. Germline CDR1 is MNHEY and CDR2 is SVGAGI. V gave up 3 bases and J gave up 5 bases; unmatched junction bases: 7. The CDR3 runs 15 residues. The CDR3 protein is CASSYERTGVTEAFF. In DNA, the CDR3 is TGTGCCAGCAGTTATGAGCGGACAGGGGTTACTGAAGCTTTCTTT.

V usage is TRBV5-1 and J usage is TRBJ2-3; D possibly corresponds to TRBD1 (6 bases). This CDR3 comprises 14 residues. In germline, CDR1 is SGHRS, CDR2 YFSETQ. V was clipped by 2 bases and J by 2 bases, with 9 bases between them. CDR3 sequence reads: CASSFGQLTDTQYF. The CDR3 bases are TGCGCCAGCAGCTTTGGACAGCTCACAGATACGCAGTATTTT.

The chain links TRBV19 to TRBJ1-1, with TRBD1 identical over 7 bases. In germline, CDR1 is LNHDA, CDR2 SQIVND (reference sequence). The CDR3 is 16 amino acids. Trimming took 3 bases from V and 0 from J; bases not matched to a gene: 7. Here the CDR3 reads CASSISTGTVNTEAFF. The CDR3 DNA sequence: TGTGCCAGTAGTATTTCTACCGGGACAGTGAACACTGAAGCTTTCTTT.